This T cell receptor (beta chain) stems from a study of T cell repertoires in cytomegalovirus infection. Study findings and constraints: People with CMV and the relevant HLA were identified by cumulative public TCR beta family frequency. The ex vivo response showed dominance by HLA-C-restricted CMV-specific TCR beta clonotypes.

This clonotype was picked up a small number of times. The antigen remains undetermined. TCRdb analysed the reads with MiXCR anew, one entry per CDR3 protein. The data hold 250,000 to 350,000 distinct CDR3 sequences, with roughly 24% observed a single time. Sequencing used PBMCs. The clonotype was recovered from a human donor in good health (CMV status not recorded). Some clones in this sample may be carry-over from other donors' samples.

The CDR3 DNA sequence: TGCGCCAGCAGCCAGGGTTTAGCGGGAGGGCCTTTAGATGAGCAGTTCTTC. Residues: CASSQGLAGGPLDEQFF. This rearrangement joins TRBV4-1 to TRBJ2-1; 11 bases are a match to TRBD2. Losses at the gene ends were 3 bases for V and 8 bases for J; bases not matched to a gene: 12. Germline V lookup: CDR1 MGHRA, CDR2 YSYEKL. This CDR3 is 17 amino acids long.